This T cell receptor (beta chain) was captured in a study of shared clonotypes between healthy human individuals (dated by TCRdb to about 2020). The study in broad terms: Three men and two women, aged 18 to 49 years, made up the cohort. Libraries were prepared and TCR repertoires were sequenced by different laboratories using diverse techniques, in order to increase sequencing depth and limit assay-specific biases. Each donor's leukapheresis produced roughly between roughly 0.85 and 10 billion PBMCs. The study deeply sequenced blood TCR repertoires of five healthy adults to estimate repertoire size and the extent of clonotype sharing between individuals. For each donor, CD4 naive and CD4 memory were each given three plates, CD8 naive was given two plates, and CD8 memory was given one plate.

TCR CDR3 regions were amplified from genomic DNA by multiplex PCR using the deep immunoSEQ assay. Genomic DNA extracted from each cell subset was distributed evenly over all wells of several immunoSEQ 96-well plates, and each plate served as one replicate. Each replicate PCR for sorted subsets received around 210 ng genomic DNA, equal to tens of thousands of T cell genomes. Purified libraries were quantified with a Qubit 3.0 fluorometer, sized on a Bioanalyzer 2100, and re-quantified with the KAPA Library Quantification kit. A separate single-read 150-cycle Illumina NextSeq 550 flow cell was used to sequence each immunoSEQ 96-well plate. As for the original processing: Because the immunoSEQ output included only junctional sequences and no quality scores, the filtering could not be the same as the filtering used for full-length reads. To assign V/J genes and CDR3, sequences were annotated using PyIR, a Python wrapper for IgBLAST v1.9, with IMGT germline references. Reads with weak V/J assignments (E-value above 1e-6), missing CDR3, stop codons, out-of-frame junctions, or ambiguous translated residues were removed. V3J clonotypes were defined as sequences sharing the same inferred V gene, J gene, and CDR3 amino acid sequence. To compute the percentage overlap between repertoires, the number of shared unique clonotypes was divided by the size of the smaller repertoire. Three approaches were used to assess repertoire richness: RTK rarefaction, the Chao1 estimator, and Recon v2.1 estimates of unobserved clonotypes. For all TCRbeta clonotypes obtained by the gDNA method from four donors, generation probabilities were computed with OLGA. TCRdb provides this immuneACCESS table in a form limited to in-frame rearrangements. Some clones are lacking; in checked studies, under half of them reflect an unresolved V gene, and why the rest are absent is not known. That table supplies the V and J calls and clone size; D and trimming were determined from the DNA. The sample profile shows roughly 2.2 million clones; 85% to 95% of them were found once. The top ten clones comprise under 0.45% of the sample.

The donors were healthy, HIV-negative adults who had no recently reported acute infections or vaccinations. Every donor was a Caucasian adult living in Nashville, Tennessee, USA. CD4+ T cells were enriched by magnetic negative selection; naive cells were then positively selected on CD45RA, and the negative fraction formed the memory subset. Blood was obtained by leukapheresis, after which PBMCs were separated by Ficoll-Histopaque density gradient centrifugation and cryopreserved in liquid nitrogen vapor phase. Analytical flow cytometry was used to check the purity and quantity of each magnetically sorted T cell population. Each sorted fraction had its genomic DNA isolated and then quantified by UV absorbance on a Nanodrop 2000c. Study-wide findings and limitations: Higher generation probabilities were observed for clonotypes shared by all four sorted-subset donors than for non-shared clonotypes. Only blood was sampled, and tissue TCR repertoires likely differ from those in blood. Pairwise subsampling indicated that sequencing depth was expected to affect the degree of clonotype sharing among donors. Because the study included a small number of donors, the genetic and exposure-history diversity represented was limited. Even with the large sequencing depth, rarefaction of the sorted-subset datasets indicated that sequencing was incomplete. About 5% of naive CD4, 3.5% of naive CD8, approximately 2% of memory CD4, and more than 0.35% of memory CD8 clonotypes were shared across a few donors. Estimated clonotype richness was generally larger for naive than for memory subsets.

Cut back by 6 bases and 4 bases, the V and J ends lie 10 bases apart. The CDR3 holds 13 amino acids from the cysteine to the phenylalanine. Only the CDR3 region is kept as DNA, spanning 39 bases read in frame from base 1. Looking up the germline V gene yields CDR1 MDHEN and CDR2 SYDVKM. To note about this clone: Its target antigen remains unknown. No much larger clonotype is one base removed from it; base qualities were not supplied.

The source is a man between 18 and 35 years old in good health. Some clones in this sample may be carry-over from other donors' samples. Rearrangement joined TRBV28 to TRBJ1-3; the D gene cannot be resolved reliably. The sequenced sample consisted of naive CD4+ T cells from PBMCs. The cell subset or site label, read with the paper, signifies: CD45RA+ positively selected. CDR3 reads: CASRWSVGNTIYF. The nucleotide sequence is given as TGTGCCAGCAGATGGTCGGTGGGAAACACCATATATTTT.